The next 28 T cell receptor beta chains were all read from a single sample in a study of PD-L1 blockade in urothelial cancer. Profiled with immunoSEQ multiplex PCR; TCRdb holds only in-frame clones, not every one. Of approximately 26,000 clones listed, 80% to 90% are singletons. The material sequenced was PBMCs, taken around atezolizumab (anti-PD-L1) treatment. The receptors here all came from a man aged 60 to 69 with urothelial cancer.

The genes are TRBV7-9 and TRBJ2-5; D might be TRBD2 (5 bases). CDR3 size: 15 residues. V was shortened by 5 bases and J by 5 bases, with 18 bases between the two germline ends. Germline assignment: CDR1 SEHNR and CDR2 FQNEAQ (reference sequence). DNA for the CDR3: TGTGCCAGCAGCCAGAGCACTAGGGCCCAGGAGACCCAGTACTTC. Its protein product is CASSQSTRAQETQYF. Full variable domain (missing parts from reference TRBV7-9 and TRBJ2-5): DTGVSQNPRHKITKRGQNVTFRCDPISEHNRLYWYRQTLGQGPEFLTYFQNEAQLEKSRLLSDRFSAERPKGSFSTLEIQRTEQGDSAMYLCASSQSTRAQETQYFGPGTRLLVL.

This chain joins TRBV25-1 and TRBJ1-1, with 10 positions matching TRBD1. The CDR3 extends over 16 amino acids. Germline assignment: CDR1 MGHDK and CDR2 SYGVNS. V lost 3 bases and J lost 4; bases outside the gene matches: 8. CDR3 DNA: TGTGCCAGCAGTGACCCAAGACAGGGGGCGAGCACTGAAGCTTTCTTT. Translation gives CASSDPRQGASTEAFF.

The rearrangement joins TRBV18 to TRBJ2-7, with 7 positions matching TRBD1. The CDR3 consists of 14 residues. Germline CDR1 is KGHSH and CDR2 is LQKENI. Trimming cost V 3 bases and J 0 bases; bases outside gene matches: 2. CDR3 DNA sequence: TGTGCCAGCTCACCGGGACAGAACTCCTACGAGCAGTACTTC. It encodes CASSPGQNSYEQYF.

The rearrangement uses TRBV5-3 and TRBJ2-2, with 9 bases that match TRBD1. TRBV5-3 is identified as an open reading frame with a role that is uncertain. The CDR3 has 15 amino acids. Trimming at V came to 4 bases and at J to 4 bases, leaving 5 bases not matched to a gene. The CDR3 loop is CARSQGQGGTGELFF. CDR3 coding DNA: TGTGCCAGAAGCCAGGGACAGGGAGGCACCGGGGAGCTGTTTTTT.

The CDR3 coding sequence is TGTGCCGGGGGGTCGGGTAATCAGCCCCAGCATTTT. Residues: CAGGSGNQPQHF. The V and J genes are TRBV11-3 and TRBJ1-5, with D perhaps matching TRBD1 (5 bases). V was trimmed by 11 bases and J by 4 bases, leaving 12 bases between them. Germline assignment: CDR1 SGHNT and CDR2 YENEEA. CDR3 length: 12 amino acids.

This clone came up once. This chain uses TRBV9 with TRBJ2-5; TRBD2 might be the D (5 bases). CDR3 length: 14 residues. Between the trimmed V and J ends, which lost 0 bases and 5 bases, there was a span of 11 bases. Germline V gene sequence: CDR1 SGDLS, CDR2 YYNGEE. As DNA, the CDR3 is TGTGCCAGCAGCGTAGGTCTAGCAATGGAGACCCAGTACTTC. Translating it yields CASSVGLAMETQYF.

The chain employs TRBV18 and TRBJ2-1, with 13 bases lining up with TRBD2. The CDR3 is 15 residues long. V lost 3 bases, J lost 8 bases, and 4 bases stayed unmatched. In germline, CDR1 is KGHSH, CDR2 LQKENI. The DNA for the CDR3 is TGTGCCAGCTCACCGACTAGCGGGGGGCCGCATGAGCAGTTCTTC. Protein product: CASSPTSGGPHEQFF.

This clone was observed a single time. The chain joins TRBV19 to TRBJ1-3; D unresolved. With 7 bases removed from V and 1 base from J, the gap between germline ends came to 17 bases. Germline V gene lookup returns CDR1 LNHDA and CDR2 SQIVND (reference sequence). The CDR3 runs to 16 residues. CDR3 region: CASKPTFSGSGNTIYF. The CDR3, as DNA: TGTGCCAGTAAACCCACTTTCTCAGGATCTGGAAACACCATATATTTT.

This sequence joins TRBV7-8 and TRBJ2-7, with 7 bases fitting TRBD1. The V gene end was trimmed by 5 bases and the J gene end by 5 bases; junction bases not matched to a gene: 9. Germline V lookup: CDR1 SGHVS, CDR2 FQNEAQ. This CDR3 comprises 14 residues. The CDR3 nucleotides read TGTGCCAGCAGCACCCATGACAGGGCCAACGAGCAGTACTTC. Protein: CASSTHDRANEQYF.

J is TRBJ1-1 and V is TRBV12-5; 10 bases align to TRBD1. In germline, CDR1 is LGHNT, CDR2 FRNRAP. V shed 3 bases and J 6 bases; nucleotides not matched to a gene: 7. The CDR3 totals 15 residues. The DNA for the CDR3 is TGTGCTAGTGGTTTCGACAGGGGGCAAAGGCCTGAAGCTTTCTTT. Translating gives CASGFDRGQRPEAFF.

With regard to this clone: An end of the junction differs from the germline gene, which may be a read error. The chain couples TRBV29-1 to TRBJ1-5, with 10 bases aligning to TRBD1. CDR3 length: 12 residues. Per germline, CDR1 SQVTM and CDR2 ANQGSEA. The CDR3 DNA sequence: TGCAGCGGGGGAACTGACAGGGGGCGACTCGATTTT. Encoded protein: CSGGTDRGRLDF. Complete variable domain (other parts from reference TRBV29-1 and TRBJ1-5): SAVISQKPSRDICQRGTSLTIQCQVDSQVTMMFWYRQQPGQSLTLIATANQGSEATYESGFVIDKFPISRPNLTFSTLTVSNMSPEDSSIYLCSGGTDRGRLDFGDGTRLSIL.

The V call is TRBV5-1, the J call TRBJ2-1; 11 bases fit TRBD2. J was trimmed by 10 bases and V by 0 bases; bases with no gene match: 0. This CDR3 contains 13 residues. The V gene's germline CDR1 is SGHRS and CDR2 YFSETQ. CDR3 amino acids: CASSLGLAGEQFF. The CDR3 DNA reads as TGCGCCAGCAGCTTGGGACTAGCGGGGGAGCAGTTCTTC.

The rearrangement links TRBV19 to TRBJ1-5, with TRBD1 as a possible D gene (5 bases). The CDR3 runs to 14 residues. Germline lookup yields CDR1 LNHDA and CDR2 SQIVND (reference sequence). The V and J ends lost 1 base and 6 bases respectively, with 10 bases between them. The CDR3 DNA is TGTGCCAGTAGTATAGCAGGGACTCGTCAGCCCCAGCATTTT. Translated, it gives CASSIAGTRQPQHF.

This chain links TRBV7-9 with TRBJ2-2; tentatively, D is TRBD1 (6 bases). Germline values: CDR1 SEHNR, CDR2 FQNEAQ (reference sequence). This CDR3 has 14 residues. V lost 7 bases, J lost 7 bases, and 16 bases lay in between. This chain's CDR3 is CASTALRQDGELFF. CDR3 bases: TGTGCCAGCACCGCGCTGAGACAGGACGGGGAGCTGTTTTTT.

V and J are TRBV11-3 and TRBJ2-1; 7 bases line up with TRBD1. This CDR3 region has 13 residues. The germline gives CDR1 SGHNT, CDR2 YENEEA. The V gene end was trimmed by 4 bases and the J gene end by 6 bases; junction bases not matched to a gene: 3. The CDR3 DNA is TGTGCCAGCAGCTCGGGACAGCCCAATGAGCAGTTCTTC. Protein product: CASSSGQPNEQFF.

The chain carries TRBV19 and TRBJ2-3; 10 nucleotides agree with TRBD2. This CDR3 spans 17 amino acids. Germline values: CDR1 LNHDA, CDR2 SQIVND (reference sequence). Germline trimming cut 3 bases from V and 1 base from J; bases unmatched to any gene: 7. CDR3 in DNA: TGTGCCAGTAGTATTGATTCTGGGACTAGCGGCACAGATACGCAGTATTTT. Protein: CASSIDSGTSGTDTQYF.

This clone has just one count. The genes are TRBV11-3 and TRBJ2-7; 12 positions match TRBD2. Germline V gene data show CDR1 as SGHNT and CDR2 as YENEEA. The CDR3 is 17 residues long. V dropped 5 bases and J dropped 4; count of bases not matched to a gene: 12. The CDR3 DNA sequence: TGTGCCAGCAGCCCCGGACTAGCGGGAAGAGGAGAGTACGAGCAGTACTTC. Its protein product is CASSPGLAGRGEYEQYF.

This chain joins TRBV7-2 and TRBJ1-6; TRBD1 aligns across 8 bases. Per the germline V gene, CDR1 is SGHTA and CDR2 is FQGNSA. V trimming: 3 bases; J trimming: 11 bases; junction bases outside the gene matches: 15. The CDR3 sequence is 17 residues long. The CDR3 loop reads CASSFAGTGVVSPPLHF. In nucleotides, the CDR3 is TGTGCCAGCAGCTTCGCCGGGACAGGCGTTGTTAGTCCACCCCTCCACTTT.

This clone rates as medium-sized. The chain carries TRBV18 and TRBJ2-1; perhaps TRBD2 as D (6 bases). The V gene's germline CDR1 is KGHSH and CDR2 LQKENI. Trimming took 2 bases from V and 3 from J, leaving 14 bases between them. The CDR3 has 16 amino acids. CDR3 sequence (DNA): TGTGCCAGCTCACCAAACCCCCAGGGAGGCTACAATGAGCAGTTCTTC. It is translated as CASSPNPQGGYNEQFF.

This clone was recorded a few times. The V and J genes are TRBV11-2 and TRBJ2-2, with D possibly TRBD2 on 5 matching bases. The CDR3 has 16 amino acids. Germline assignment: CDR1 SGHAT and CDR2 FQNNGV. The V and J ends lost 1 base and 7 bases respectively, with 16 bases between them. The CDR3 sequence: CASSLGTMGSGGELFF. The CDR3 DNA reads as TGTGCCAGCAGCTTAGGAACGATGGGGAGTGGCGGGGAGCTGTTTTTT.

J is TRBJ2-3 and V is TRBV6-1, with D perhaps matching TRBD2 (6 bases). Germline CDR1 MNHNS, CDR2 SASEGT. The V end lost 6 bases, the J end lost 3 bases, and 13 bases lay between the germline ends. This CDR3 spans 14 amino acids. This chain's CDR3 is CASSPGVLTDTQYF. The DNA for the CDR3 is TGTGCCAGCAGCCCGGGGGTCTTAACAGATACGCAGTATTTT.

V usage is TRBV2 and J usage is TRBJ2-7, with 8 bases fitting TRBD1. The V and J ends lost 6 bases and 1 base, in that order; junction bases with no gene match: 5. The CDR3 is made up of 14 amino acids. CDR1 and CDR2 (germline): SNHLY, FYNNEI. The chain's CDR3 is CASRTTGGSYEQYF. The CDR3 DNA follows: TGTGCCAGCAGGACAACAGGGGGATCCTACGAGCAGTACTTC.

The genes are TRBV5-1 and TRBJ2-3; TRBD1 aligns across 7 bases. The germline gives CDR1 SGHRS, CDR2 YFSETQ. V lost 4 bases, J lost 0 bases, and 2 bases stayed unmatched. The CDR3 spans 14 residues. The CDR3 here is CASSLGQSTDTQYF. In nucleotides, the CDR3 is TGCGCCAGCAGCCTGGGACAGAGCACAGATACGCAGTATTTT.

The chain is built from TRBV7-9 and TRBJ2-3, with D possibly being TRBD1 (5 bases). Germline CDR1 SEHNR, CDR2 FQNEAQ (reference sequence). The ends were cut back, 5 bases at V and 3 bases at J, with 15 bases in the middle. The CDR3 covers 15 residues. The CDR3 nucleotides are TGTGCCAGCAGCCCCCTTTTGGGGCGAACAGATACGCAGTATTTT. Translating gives CASSPLLGRTDTQYF.

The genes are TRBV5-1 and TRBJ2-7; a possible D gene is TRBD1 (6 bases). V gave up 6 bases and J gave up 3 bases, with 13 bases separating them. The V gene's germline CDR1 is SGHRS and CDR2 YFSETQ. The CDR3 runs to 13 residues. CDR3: CASTPQGGYEQYF. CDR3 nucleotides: TGCGCCAGCACCCCACAAGGGGGCTACGAGCAGTACTTC.

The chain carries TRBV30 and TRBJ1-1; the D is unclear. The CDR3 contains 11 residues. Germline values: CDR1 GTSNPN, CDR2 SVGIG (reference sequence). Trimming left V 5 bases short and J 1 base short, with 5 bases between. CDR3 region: CAWLGNTEAFF. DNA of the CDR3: TGTGCCTGGCTCGGGAACACTGAAGCTTTCTTT. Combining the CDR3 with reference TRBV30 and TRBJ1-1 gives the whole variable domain SQTIHQWPATLVQPVGSPLSLECTVEGTSNPNLYWYRQAAGRGLQLLFYSVGIGQISSEVPQNLSASRPQDRQFILSSKKLLLSDSGFYLCAWLGNTEAFFGQGTRLTVV.

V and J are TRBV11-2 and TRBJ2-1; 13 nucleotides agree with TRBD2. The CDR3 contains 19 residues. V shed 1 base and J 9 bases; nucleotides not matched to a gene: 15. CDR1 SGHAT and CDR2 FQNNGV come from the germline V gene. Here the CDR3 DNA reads TGTGCCAGCAGCTTAGGAATCGTACCAGGACTAGCGGGAGTTAGTGAGCAGTTCTTC. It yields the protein CASSLGIVPGLAGVSEQFF.

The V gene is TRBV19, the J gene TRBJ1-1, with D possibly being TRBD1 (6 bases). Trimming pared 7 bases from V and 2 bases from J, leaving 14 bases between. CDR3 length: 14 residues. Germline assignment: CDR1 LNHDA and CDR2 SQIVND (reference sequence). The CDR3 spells CASTSTGFNTEAFF. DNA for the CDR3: TGTGCCAGTACCTCGACAGGCTTTAACACTGAAGCTTTCTTT.